The source of this T cell receptor beta chain is a study of cytomegalovirus exposure and HLA in healthy donors. Study observations and caveats: For cytomegalovirus status, the classifier reportedly gave diagnoses with high specificity and sensitivity. Data from an earlier analysis indicated that most TCR beta V segments were productive either about 87% or about 30% of the time. Most CMV-associated TCR beta chains were later found to appear HLA-restricted.

About this clone: The antigen is undetermined.

The CDR3 sequence is 14 residues long. Germline V lookup: CDR1 MNHEY, CDR2 SMNVEV (reference sequence). With 60 Vbeta and 13 Jbeta primers, the PCR was carried out. Measured with immunoSEQ multiplex PCR; TCRdb has only the in-frame clones, and not every one. The table lists around 82,000 clones, 60% to 85% of them singletons, with 5.5% in the top ten. V usage is TRBV27 and J usage is TRBJ2-5; 11 nucleotides align to TRBD2. Matching the DNA end better, TRBJ2-7 makes the J call doubtful. This clonotype was obtained from a male donor in good health and CMV-seropositive. Sequenced input: PBMCs. The CDR3, as DNA: TGTGCCAACCCTGCACTAGCGGGAGTGTGCGAGCAGTACTTC. This gives the protein CANPALAGVCEQYF.